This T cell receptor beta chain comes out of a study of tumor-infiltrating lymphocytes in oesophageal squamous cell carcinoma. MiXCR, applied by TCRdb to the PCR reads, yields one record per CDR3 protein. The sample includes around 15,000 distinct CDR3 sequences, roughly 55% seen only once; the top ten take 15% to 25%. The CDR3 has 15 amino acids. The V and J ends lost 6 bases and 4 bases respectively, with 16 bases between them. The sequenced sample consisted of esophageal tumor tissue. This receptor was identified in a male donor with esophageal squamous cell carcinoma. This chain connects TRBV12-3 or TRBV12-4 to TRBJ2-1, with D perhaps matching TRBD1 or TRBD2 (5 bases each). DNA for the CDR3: TGTGCCAGCAGCCCCGTCTGGGGGTTTTACAATGAGCAGTTCTTC. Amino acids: CASSPVWGFYNEQFF.